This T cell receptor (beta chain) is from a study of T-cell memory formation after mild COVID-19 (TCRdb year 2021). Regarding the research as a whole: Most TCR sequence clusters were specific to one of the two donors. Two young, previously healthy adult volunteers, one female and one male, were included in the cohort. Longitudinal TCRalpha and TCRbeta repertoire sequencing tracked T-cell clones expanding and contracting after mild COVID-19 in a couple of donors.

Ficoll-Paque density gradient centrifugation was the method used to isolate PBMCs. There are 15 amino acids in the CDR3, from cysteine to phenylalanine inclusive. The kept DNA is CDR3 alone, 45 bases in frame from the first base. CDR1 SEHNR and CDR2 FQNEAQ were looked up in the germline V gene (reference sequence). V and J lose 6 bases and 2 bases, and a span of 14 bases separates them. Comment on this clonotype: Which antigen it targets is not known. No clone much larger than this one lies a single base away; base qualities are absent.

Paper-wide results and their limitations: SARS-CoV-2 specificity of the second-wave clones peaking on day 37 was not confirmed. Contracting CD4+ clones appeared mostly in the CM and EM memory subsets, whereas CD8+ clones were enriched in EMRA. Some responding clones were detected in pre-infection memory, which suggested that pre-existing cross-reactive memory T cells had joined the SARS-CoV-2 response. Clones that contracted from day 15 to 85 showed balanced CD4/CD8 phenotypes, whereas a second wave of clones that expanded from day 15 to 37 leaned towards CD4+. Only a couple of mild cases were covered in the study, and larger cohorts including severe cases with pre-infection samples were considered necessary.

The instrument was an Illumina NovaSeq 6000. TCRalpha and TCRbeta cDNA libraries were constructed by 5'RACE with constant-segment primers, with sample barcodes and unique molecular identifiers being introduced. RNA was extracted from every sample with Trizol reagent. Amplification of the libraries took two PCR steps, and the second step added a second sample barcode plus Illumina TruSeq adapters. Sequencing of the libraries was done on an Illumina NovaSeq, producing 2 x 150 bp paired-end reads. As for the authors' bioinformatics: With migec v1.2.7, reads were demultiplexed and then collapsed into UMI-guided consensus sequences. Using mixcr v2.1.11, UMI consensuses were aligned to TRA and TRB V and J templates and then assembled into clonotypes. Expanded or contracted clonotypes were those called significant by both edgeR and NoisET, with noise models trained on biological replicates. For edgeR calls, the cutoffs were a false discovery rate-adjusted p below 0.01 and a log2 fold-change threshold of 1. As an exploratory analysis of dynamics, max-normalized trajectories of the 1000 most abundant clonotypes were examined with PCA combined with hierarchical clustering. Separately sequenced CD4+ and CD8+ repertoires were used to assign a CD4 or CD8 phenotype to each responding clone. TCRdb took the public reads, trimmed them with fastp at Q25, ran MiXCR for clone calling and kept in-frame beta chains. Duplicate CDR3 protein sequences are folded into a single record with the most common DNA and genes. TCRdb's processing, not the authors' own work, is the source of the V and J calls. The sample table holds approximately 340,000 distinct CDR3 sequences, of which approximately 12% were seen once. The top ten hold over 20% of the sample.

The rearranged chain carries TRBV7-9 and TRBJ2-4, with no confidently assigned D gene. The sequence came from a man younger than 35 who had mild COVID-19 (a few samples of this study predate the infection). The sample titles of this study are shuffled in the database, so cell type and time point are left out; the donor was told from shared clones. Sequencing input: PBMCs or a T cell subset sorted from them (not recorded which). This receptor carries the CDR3 CASSSHSKSKNIQYF. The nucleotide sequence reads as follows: TGTGCCAGCAGTTCTCACTCTAAATCCAAAAACATTCAGTACTTC. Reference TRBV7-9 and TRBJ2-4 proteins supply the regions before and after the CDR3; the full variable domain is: DTGVSQNPRHKITKRGQNVTFRCDPISEHNRLYWYRQTLGQGPEFLTYFQNEAQLEKSRLLSDRFSAERPKGSFSTLEIQRTEQGDSAMYLCASSSHSKSKNIQYFGAGTRLSVL.